The rows below give T cell receptor beta chains drawn from one sample of a study of shared clonotypes between healthy human individuals. Only in-frame clones appear in the TCRdb table, and some are missing; sequencing was by immunoSEQ multiplex PCR. The repertoire holds about 680,000 clones, with approximately 79% as singletons. Material: memory CD4+ T cells sorted from blood. Every receptor here comes from a woman aged 30 to 39 in good health. Both conserved end residues are part of each CDR3. D genes are given only for firm matches. The size entry is marked missing in some rows and otherwise reads once, few, many or a size class.

D	V	J	size	DNA	CDR3
NA	TRBV29-1	TRBJ2-5	few	TGCAGCATTTCTTCCGCGACCCAGTACTTC	CSISSATQYF
TRBD2	TRBV19	TRBJ2-5	many	TGTGCCAGTAGCCGAAATCACGGGAGGAAAGAGACCCAGTACTTC	CASSRNHGRKETQYF
NA	TRBV30	TRBJ2-7	few	TGTGCCTGGAGTGTTTCAGGGGTTGAGCAGTACTTC	CAWSVSGVEQYF
TRBD2	TRBV7-7	TRBJ2-1	NA	TGTGCCAGCAGCTTAGAGGGCGGGAGTGGGTCTGGGCAGTTCTTC	CASSLEGGSGSGQFF
TRBD1	TRBV6-6	TRBJ2-2	NA	TGTGCCGCGACAGGGGGAGAGCGTACCACCGGGGAGCTGTTTTTT	CAATGGERTTGELFF
TRBD2	TRBV5-5	TRBJ2-7	NA	TGTGCCAGCAGCCCCGGCGGGACTAGCGGGAGGGCCCACGAGCAGTACTTC	CASSPGGTSGRAHEQYF
NA	TRBV7-9	TRBJ1-1	NA	TGTGCCAGCAGCTTAGAGGGGCAGAACACTGAAGCTTTCTTT	CASSLEGQNTEAFF
NA	TRBV5-4	TRBJ1-2	NA	TGTGCCAGCAGCTTGGGCGGACAGATCTATGGCTACACCTTC	CASSLGGQIYGYTF
NA	TRBV27	TRBJ1-3	NA	TGTGCCAGCAGTCCCACCGGTGGAAACACCATATATTTT	CASSPTGGNTIYF
TRBD2	TRBV5-1	TRBJ2-1	NA	TGCGCCAGCAGCGTACTAGCGGGAGAGTTAAATGAGCAGTTCTTC	CASSVLAGELNEQFF
NA	TRBV5-1	TRBJ2-2	once	TGCGCCAGCAGCTGGCTAGCGACGAACACCGGGGAGCTGTTTTTT	CASSWLATNTGELFF
TRBD2	TRBV6-6	TRBJ2-3	few	TGTGCCAGCATAAGGAGCGGGAGCTCCGATACGCAGTATTTT	CASIRSGSSDTQYF
NA	TRBV6-6	TRBJ2-5	NA	TGTGCCAGCGCTCGGACAGTTCAAGAGACCCAGTACTTC	CASARTVQETQYF
NA	TRBV5-1	TRBJ1-2	NA	TGCGCCAGCAGCCAAGGCTATGGCTACACCTTC	CASSQGYGYTF
NA	TRBV29-1	TRBJ2-5	NA	TGCAGCGTTGGGGGTACGGCTAGGCAAGAGACCCAGTACTTC	CSVGGTARQETQYF
NA	TRBV28	TRBJ1-2	NA	TGTGCCAGCAGTTTGGTGTCATGGGGCGGGGGCTTGGGTGGCTACACCTTC	CASSLVSWGGGLGGYTF
NA	TRBV10-3	TRBJ2-6	NA	TGTGCCAGCAGTTACTCCTTAGGGAAAGGGGCCAACGTCCTGACTTTC	CASSYSLGKGANVLTF
NA	TRBV5-1	TRBJ1-1	few	TGCGCCAGCAGCTTGAACACAGGTGGTGAAGCTTTCTTT	CASSLNTGGEAFF
TRBD1	TRBV19	TRBJ1-1	NA	TGTGCCAGTAGCGAGACAGGGTTTCCCACTGAAGCTTTCTTT	CASSETGFPTEAFF
NA	TRBV9	TRBJ2-3	NA	TGTGCCAGCAGCGTAGAGGACTACCAAGATACGCAGTATTTT	CASSVEDYQDTQYF
TRBD1	TRBV2	TRBJ2-4	NA	TGTGCCAGCAGGGACAGGGGCGGGTTAGCCAAAAACATTCAGTACTTC	CASRDRGGLAKNIQYF
TRBD2	TRBV14	TRBJ2-1	NA	TGTGCCAGCAGCCAACTAGCGGGATGGGGCAATGAGCAGTTCTTC	CASSQLAGWGNEQFF
NA	TRBV30	TRBJ2-1	NA	TGTGCCTGGAGTTCCCCCGCGAGGAGCTCCTACAATGAGCAGTTCTTC	CAWSSPARSSYNEQFF
NA	TRBV30	TRBJ1-4	once	TGTGCCTGGAGTACTCCCGACACGTCACTTAATGAAAAACTGTTTTTT	CAWSTPDTSLNEKLFF
TRBD2	TRBV5-1	TRBJ2-1	NA	TGCGCCAGCAGCCCGGGGACTAGCGGGACCAAGGGGGAGCAGTTCTTC	CASSPGTSGTKGEQFF
NA	TRBV2	TRBJ2-7	NA	TGTGCCAGCAGGTTCGAGGGAAGCGAGCAGTACTTC	CASRFEGSEQYF
TRBD1	TRBV6-5	TRBJ2-7	NA	TGTGCCAGCAGTTACTCGACAGGGCCATTGGACGAGCAGTACTTC	CASSYSTGPLDEQYF
NA	TRBV11-2	TRBJ2-7	NA	TGTGCCAGCAGCCCCGGTCTCTACGAGCAGTACTTC	CASSPGLYEQYF
TRBD1	TRBV7-8	TRBJ2-1	many	TGTGCCAGCAGCCACCGGGACAGCTACAATGAGCAGTTCTTC	CASSHRDSYNEQFF
NA	TRBV10-2	TRBJ1-1	few	TGCGCCAGCATCTCGGGACATTCGAACACTGAAGCTTTCTTT	CASISGHSNTEAFF
TRBD2	TRBV28	TRBJ2-7	NA	TGTGCCAGCAGCAAGACTAGCGCGAAGTACGAGCAGTACTTC	CASSKTSAKYEQYF
NA	TRBV5-4	TRBJ1-1	NA	TGTGCCAGCAGCTTCGACAGGAATGAAGCTTTCTTT	CASSFDRNEAFF
TRBD2	TRBV4-2	TRBJ2-7	NA	TGTGCCAGCAGCGAAGCGGGAGAAGGCTACGAGCAGTACTTC	CASSEAGEGYEQYF
TRBD2	TRBV5-4	TRBJ2-1	NA	TGTGCCAGCAGCCCACTAGCGGGAGACGGCAATGAGCAGTTCTTC	CASSPLAGDGNEQFF
TRBD1	TRBV29-1	TRBJ1-2	NA	TGCAGCGGCGGGACAGCAGATAATTATGGCTACACCTTC	CSGGTADNYGYTF
NA	TRBV7-9	TRBJ2-1	few	TGTGCCAGCAGCTTCCGGACGAGCGGGCACAATGAGCAGTTCTTC	CASSFRTSGHNEQFF
TRBD2	TRBV5-1	TRBJ2-3	NA	TGCGCCAGCAGTTCTGCTAGCGGGAGCTTGAATACGCAGTATTTT	CASSSASGSLNTQYF
TRBD1	TRBV6-6	TRBJ1-1	many	TGTGCCATCCCAGGGGGCGGGAACACTGAAGCTTTCTTT	CAIPGGGNTEAFF
NA	TRBV19	TRBJ2-3	NA	TGTGCCAGTAGTATAGTAGATACGCAGTATTTT	CASSIVDTQYF
NA	TRBV5-6	TRBJ2-1	NA	TGTGCCAGCAGCTTGATTCACCGGGATGAGCAGTTCTTC	CASSLIHRDEQFF
NA	TRBV7-9	TRBJ2-3	once	TGTGCCAGCAGCTTTATTCCCAATCCAACGCGCACAGATACGCAGTATTTT	CASSFIPNPTRTDTQYF
NA	TRBV19	TRBJ1-4	NA	TGTGCCAGTAACCGACAGTCAACTAATGAAAAACTGTTTTTT	CASNRQSTNEKLFF
TRBD2	TRBV7-9	TRBJ2-7	NA	TGTGCCAGCAGCTTATACCGGGGAGCGGGAGGCTCCTACGAGCAGTACTTC	CASSLYRGAGGSYEQYF
TRBD2	TRBV27	TRBJ2-2	NA	TGTGCCAGCAGTCCAGGGACTAGCGGGAGTTGGGTCGGGGAGCTGTTTTTT	CASSPGTSGSWVGELFF
TRBD1	TRBV19	TRBJ2-5	NA	TGTGCCAGTAGCCAGGGGGCTCAAGAGACCCAGTACTTC	CASSQGAQETQYF
NA	TRBV7-9	TRBJ2-2	NA	TGTGCCAGCAGCTCGGGGGGCGCGGGTACCGGGGAGCTGTTTTTT	CASSSGGAGTGELFF
NA	TRBV6-1	TRBJ2-6	NA	TGTGCCAGCAGTGAAGCCTCAATTTATTCTGGGGCCAACGTCCTGACTTTC	CASSEASIYSGANVLTF
TRBD2	TRBV18	TRBJ2-2	NA	TGTGCCAGCTCCCAGAGGACTAGCAGCACCGGGGAGCTGTTTTTT	CASSQRTSSTGELFF
TRBD1	TRBV6-1	TRBJ1-5	NA	TGTGCCAGCAGTGGGGGGACAGGGCGAAATCAGCCCCAGCATTTT	CASSGGTGRNQPQHF
TRBD1	TRBV18	TRBJ1-2	few	TGTGCCAGCTCACCACCGGGACAGGTACACGGCTACACCTTC	CASSPPGQVHGYTF
NA	TRBV28	TRBJ2-2	NA	TGTGCCAGCAGGGGTACAGGGTCTGCAGGGGAGCTGTTTTTT	CASRGTGSAGELFF
TRBD1	TRBV2	TRBJ1-5	few	TGTGCCAGCAGCCCGGGACAGGGGTTTCAGCCCCAGCATTTT	CASSPGQGFQPQHF
TRBD1	TRBV6-5	TRBJ1-1	NA	TGTGCCAGCAGAGGGAGGACAGGGGCAGTTGAAGCTTTCTTT	CASRGRTGAVEAFF
NA	TRBV27	TRBJ2-2	few	TGTGCCAGCAGTTTACAACTCGGGGAGCTGTTTTTT	CASSLQLGELFF
TRBD2	TRBV19	TRBJ2-1	NA	TGTGCCAGTAGTATTGAGGCGGGAGGCTACAATGAGCAGTTCTTC	CASSIEAGGYNEQFF
TRBD2	TRBV5-1	TRBJ2-1	few	TGCGCCAGCAGCTTATCTAGCGGAGGCTACAATGAGCAGTTCTTC	CASSLSSGGYNEQFF
NA	TRBV27	TRBJ2-7	NA	TGTGCCAGCAGTTTATCGGGTGGGGGTTACTACGAGCAGTACTTC	CASSLSGGGYYEQYF
NA	TRBV6-1	TRBJ2-3	NA	TGTGCCAGCACTCAGAGTACAGATACGCAGTATTTT	CASTQSTDTQYF
NA	TRBV29-1	TRBJ2-5	NA	TGCAGCGTAGCCTCCCAGAAGGACCAGTACTTC	CSVASQKDQYF